This T cell receptor (beta chain) was profiled in a study of Tregs in tolerant kidney transplant recipients. CD4+CD25+CD127- Tregs, CD4+CD25- non-Tregs, CD4 and CD8 cells were sorted. Study conclusions and caveats: Biological reproducibility was not directly addressed in this study. Expanding Tregs on activated donor B cells appeared to best identify donor-specific TCRbeta clones. Validation in larger populations is needed because few patients were studied.

As concerns this clone: Its antigen is not identified.

The protocol was immunoSEQ multiplex PCR, while the TCRdb copy is restricted to in-frame clones and leaves out a portion. Here the sample spans some 250,000 clones, 80% to 85% being singletons. What was sequenced was CD4+ T cells from blood. The source of this sequence is a human donor in good health.

The CDR3 DNA reads TGTGCCAGCAGCTGGGAGAACAACTATGGCTACACCTTC. Its translation is CASSWENNYGYTF. The chain is built from TRBV5-4 and TRBJ1-2; D gene ambiguous. Deletions cut 3 bases from V and 2 bases from J, with 8 bases between. Germline CDR1 and CDR2: SGHNT and YYREEE (reference sequence). This CDR3 region has 13 residues.